The 3 T cell receptor beta chains below all came from one sample that was sequenced in a study of T cell responses to AZD1222 COVID-19 vaccine. This table comes from immunoSEQ multiplex PCR, and its TCRdb copy is limited to in-frame clones, with some not included. Here the sample spans approximately 85,000 clones, about nine tenths being singletons. Sample: peripheral blood, taken on day 0 of AZD1222 vaccination. These receptors all stem from an adult in good health.

This clone was counted once. The chain is built from TRBV7-8 and TRBJ2-7; 7 nucleotides agree with TRBD2. CDR1 is SGHVS and CDR2 is FQNEAQ in the germline V gene. The CDR3 has 16 amino acids. Trimming removed 1 base from V and 2 bases from J; junction bases left unmatched: 8. CDR3 loop: CASSLGSSGPAYEQYF. CDR3 nucleotide sequence: TGTGCCAGCAGCTTAGGGTCTAGCGGACCTGCCTACGAGCAGTACTTC.

The genes are TRBV4-1 and TRBJ2-5; a possible D gene is TRBD2 (6 bases). V gave up 4 bases and J gave up 5 bases, with 20 bases separating them. Germline lookup yields CDR1 MGHRA and CDR2 YSYEKL. The CDR3 totals 16 residues. The CDR3 coding sequence is TGCGCCAGCAGCCTTGACCTAGCGAGTGATTGGGAGACCCAGTACTTC. This codes for CASSLDLASDWETQYF.

The count of this clone is one. The rearrangement uses TRBV12-3 or TRBV12-4 and TRBJ1-6; D unclear. V gave up 9 bases and J gave up 7 bases, with 10 bases separating them. This CDR3 has 12 amino acids. CDR3 nucleotides: TGTGCCAGTAGGTTCGGGAATTCACCCCTCCACTTT. Residues: CASRFGNSPLHF.